A single sample is the source of the 30 T cell receptor beta chains below, sequenced in a study of metastatic and nonmetastatic thyroid tumors. TCRdb re-called the PCR reads via MiXCR. The profile shows roughly 41,000 clones, about a sixth of them singletons. Ahead of thyroid surgery, no patient had received treatment of any kind. Input material: blood. Receptors originate from a female donor with papillary thyroid cancer or a benign thyroid nodule (not recorded which). Some clones in this sample may be carry-over from other donors' samples.

This clone was found many times. This chain joins TRBV5-1 and TRBJ2-3, with TRBD1 matching over 7 bases. The germline CDR1 and CDR2 sequences are SGHRS and YFSETQ. V dropped 4 bases and J dropped 5; count of bases not matched to a gene: 7. The CDR3 is 14 residues long. This chain's CDR3 is CASSTGTVRDTQYF. In nucleotides, the CDR3 is TGCGCCAGCAGCACGGGGACAGTAAGAGATACGCAGTATTTT.

This clone was detected a few times. The chain has TRBV6-1 and TRBJ2-3; perhaps TRBD1 as D (5 bases). CDR1 is MNHNS, CDR2 SASEGT, per germline. V gave up 2 bases and J gave up 4 bases, with 13 bases separating them. The CDR3 loop spans 15 amino acids. In DNA form, the CDR3 reads TGTGCCAGCAGTGAATCGCTTCAGGGTGCAGATACGCAGTATTTT. Protein sequence: CASSESLQGADTQYF.

This clone was detected a few times. Additional DNA sequences in this sample encode the identical CDR3. The chain has TRBV6-1 and TRBJ2-1; 8 nucleotides line up with TRBD2. The CDR3 has 18 residues. V shed 2 bases and J 9 bases; nucleotides not matched to a gene: 18. Germline-derived CDR1 and CDR2 are MNHNS and SASEGT. The CDR3 region is CASSESGGPGYGKSEQFF. The CDR3 DNA reads TGTGCCAGCAGTGAAAGCGGGGGCCCGGGATATGGAAAAAGTGAGCAGTTCTTC.

This clone was seen repeatedly, ten times or more. This rearrangement joins TRBV5-4 to TRBJ1-5; D gene unclear. The germline V and J ends were trimmed by 0 bases and 4 bases, with 11 bases remaining between them. CDR1 is SGHNT and CDR2 is YYREEE in the germline V gene (reference sequence). The CDR3 extends over 15 amino acids. The CDR3 loop reads CASSLDPNGNQPQHF. The CDR3 DNA follows: TGTGCCAGCAGCTTGGATCCGAACGGGAATCAGCCCCAGCATTTT. Filled out from reference TRBV5-4 and TRBJ1-5, the complete variable domain reads ETGVTQSPTHLIKTRGQQVTLRCSSQSGHNTVSWYQQALGQGPQFIFQYYREEENGRGNFPPRFSGLQFPNYSSELNVNALELDDSALYLCASSLDPNGNQPQHFGDGTRLSIL.

Of note for this clone: A junction end diverges from the germline sequence, so it may reflect a read error. The chain combines TRBV28 with TRBJ2-1; D may be TRBD2 (5 bases). The length of the CDR3 is 16 residues. Germline V lookup: CDR1 MDHEN, CDR2 SYDVKM. CDR3 sequence: CASSSSSSRSWNEQFF. CDR3 nucleotide sequence: TGTGCCAGTAGTTCCTCCTCTAGCCGGAGTTGGAATGAGCAGTTCTTC.

There are many counts of this clone. The genes are TRBV6-5 and TRBJ2-1; D perhaps matches TRBD2 (5 bases). CDR1 and CDR2 (germline): MNHEY, SVGAGI. The germline V and J ends were trimmed by 3 bases and 7 bases, with 10 bases remaining between them. The CDR3 loop spans 13 amino acids. The CDR3 region has the DNA TGTGCCAGCAGTTATACTCGGGGTAATGAGCAGTTCTTC. Its protein is CASSYTRGNEQFF.

The chain has TRBV3-1 and TRBJ1-2, with D perhaps TRBD1 (6 bases). CDR1 is LGHDT, CDR2 YNNKEL, per germline (reference sequence). The CDR3 runs to 14 residues. Trimming pared 0 bases from V and 8 bases from J, leaving 13 bases between. The CDR3 DNA follows: TGTGCCAGCAGCCAAGATGGGGGGGCACGAGGCTACACCTTC. This sequence encodes CASSQDGGARGYTF.

The V and J genes are TRBV27 and TRBJ1-2; D call uncertain. CDR3 length equals 14 residues. V was clipped by 5 bases and J by 4 bases, with 14 bases between them. Looked up from germline, CDR1 is MNHEY and CDR2 is SMNVEV (reference sequence). The CDR3 protein is CASSPLGRGYGYTF. The DNA for the CDR3 is TGTGCCAGCAGTCCCCTCGGCCGGGGCTATGGCTACACCTTC.

This rearrangement joins TRBV20-1 to TRBJ1-2; 10 bases are a match to TRBD1. The trim removed 6 bases at V and 4 bases at J, leaving 5 bases unmatched. Looked up from germline, CDR1 is DFQATT and CDR2 is SNEGSKA (reference sequence). This CDR3 is built from 13 residues. CDR3 DNA: TGCAGTGCCGGGGACAGGGGCGGCTATGGCTACACCTTC. It is translated as CSAGDRGGYGYTF.

This clone came up many times. The V call is TRBV30, the J call TRBJ1-5, with D tentatively TRBD1 (5 bases). The CDR3 covers 13 residues. V lost 1 base and J lost 4, with 8 bases in between. Germline CDR1 GTSNPN, CDR2 SVGIG (reference sequence). The CDR3 nucleotides are TGTGCCTGGAGTGGCAGGGCGAATCAGCCCCAGCATTTT. As protein: CAWSGRANQPQHF.

This clone was seen at least ten times. The V gene is TRBV28, the J gene TRBJ1-6; possibly TRBD1 for D (5 bases). This CDR3 has 14 amino acids. CDR1 MDHEN and CDR2 SYDVKM come from the germline V gene. Trimming removed 5 bases from V and 3 bases from J, with 8 bases in between. CDR3 coding DNA: TGTGCCAGCAGTGCTGACAGCTATAATTCACCCCTCCACTTT. Amino acid sequence: CASSADSYNSPLHF.

In this sample, this clone turned up many times. V and J are TRBV6-1 and TRBJ2-3; the D is unclear. The CDR3 has 14 amino acids. V shed 2 bases and J shed 2 bases, with 8 bases lying between them. The germline CDR1 and CDR2 sequences are MNHNS and SASEGT. CDR3 DNA: TGTGCCAGCAGTGAACAGGCTTTCACAGATACGCAGTATTTT. This translates into CASSEQAFTDTQYF.

There are many counts of this clone. This sequence joins TRBV14 and TRBJ2-2; perhaps TRBD1 as D (6 bases). V was clipped by 1 base and J by 4 bases, with 13 bases between them. The length of the CDR3 is 16 residues. Germline values: CDR1 SGHDN, CDR2 FVKESK. CDR3 sequence: CASSQGTGRATGELFF. CDR3 DNA sequence: TGTGCCAGCAGCCAAGGTACAGGGCGAGCCACCGGGGAGCTGTTTTTT.

This clone was detected once. The J gene is TRBJ1-2, the V gene TRBV20-1; TRBD1 agrees at 9 bases. Trimming cost V 5 bases and J 2 bases; bases outside gene matches: 6. The CDR3 is 14 amino acids. CDR1 is DFQATT and CDR2 is SNEGSKA in the germline V gene (reference sequence). CDR3 in DNA: TGCAGTGCTGACCCTGGGACAGGGAACTATGGCTACACCTTC. It encodes CSADPGTGNYGYTF.

Ten or more counts support this clone. The CDR3 DNA reads as TGTGCCAGCAGTTACCTCAAGCCCCCCGGAGATACGCAGTATTTT. Translation: CASSYLKPPGDTQYF. The rearrangement uses TRBV6-6 and TRBJ2-3; no clear D gene. This CDR3 is 15 amino acids long. Germline V gene data show CDR1 as MNHNY and CDR2 as SVGAGI (reference sequence). Trimming removed 2 bases from V and 5 bases from J, with 14 bases in between.

This clone has just a few counts. The junction differs from germline at one of its ends, possibly a read error. This chain joins TRBV15 and TRBJ1-4; D unclear. The CDR3 runs to 15 residues. Germline V gene data show CDR1 as LNHNV and CDR2 as YYDKDF (reference sequence). CDR3 sequence: CATIRDWTENEKLFF. DNA of the CDR3: TGTGCCACCATCAGAGATTGGACGGAGAATGAAAAACTGTTTTTT. Supplemented by reference TRBV15 and TRBJ1-4, the full variable domain reads DAMVIQNPRYQVTQFGKPVTLSCSQTLNHNVMYWYQQKSSQAPKLLFHYYDKDFNNEADTPDNFQSRRPNTSFCFLDIRSPGLGDTAMYLCATIRDWTENEKLFFGSGTQLSVL.

This clone was seen at least ten times. The genes are TRBV4-1 and TRBJ1-2; 7 positions agree with TRBD1. The length of the CDR3 is 14 residues. With 4 bases clipped from V and 5 bases from J, the junction kept 7 bases outside the gene matches. Germline CDR1 is MGHRA and CDR2 is YSYEKL. CDR3 protein: CASSRGTDLYGYTF. The CDR3 nucleotides are TGCGCCAGCAGCCGCGGGACAGACCTGTATGGCTACACCTTC.

This clone qualifies as medium-sized (0.01 to 0.1%). The CDR3 protein is CASSYTQGADEQYF. CDR3 bases: TGTGCCAGCAGTTACACACAGGGGGCGGACGAGCAGTACTTC. The chain uses TRBV6-6 and TRBJ2-7; 9 bases are a match to TRBD1. V shed 2 bases, J shed 5 bases, and the junction held 4 bases outside the gene matches. The CDR3 sequence is 14 residues long. Germline assignment: CDR1 MNHNY and CDR2 SVGAGI (reference sequence).

About this clone itself: This may arise from a read error, as a much more abundant clone is one base away. This CDR3 reads CASSLSLAGGRSIETQYF. Written as DNA, the CDR3 is TGCGCCAGCAGCTTGTCTCTAGCGGGGGGGCGAAGTATAGAGACCCAGTACTTC. The chain recombines TRBV5-1 with TRBJ2-5, with 12 bases fitting TRBD2. J was trimmed by 4 bases and V by 1 base; bases with no gene match: 11. Germline loops: CDR1 SGHRS, CDR2 YFSETQ. The CDR3 contains 18 residues.

In this sample, this clone turned up many times. V is TRBV2 and J is TRBJ1-4, with no clear D. From germline, CDR1 is SNHLY and CDR2 FYNNEI. V dropped 3 bases and J dropped 8 bases, with 10 bases sitting between them. The CDR3 loop spans 13 amino acids. The CDR3, as DNA: TGTGCCAGCAGTGAGCTTCCAGGAGAAAAACTGTTTTTT. Its protein product is CASSELPGEKLFF.

Within the sample, this clone is medium-sized. This sample includes further DNA sequences coding for the same CDR3. CDR3 bases: TGTGCCAGCCAGGGATACGGGAGCTCCTACGAGCAGTACTTC. It codes for CASQGYGSSYEQYF. This sequence joins TRBV6-2 or TRBV6-3 and TRBJ2-7; D possibly corresponds to TRBD2 (6 bases). Germline CDR1 and CDR2: MNHEY and SVGEGT. V lost 8 bases, J lost 0 bases, and 14 bases lay in between. The CDR3 is 14 amino acids.

V is TRBV6-1 and J is TRBJ2-3; 14 bases line up with TRBD2. Germline V gives CDR1 MNHNS, CDR2 SASEGT. This CDR3 has 16 residues. The trim removed 3 bases at V and 1 base at J, leaving 0 bases unmatched. CDR3 coding DNA: TGTGCCAGCAGTGAGACTAGCGGGAGGGGCACAGATACGCAGTATTTT. It is translated as CASSETSGRGTDTQYF.

In its sample, this clone was seen many times. V is TRBV19 and J is TRBJ1-1, with D possibly matching TRBD1 (5 bases). V gave up 1 base and J gave up 6 bases, with 15 bases separating them. The germline V gene encodes CDR1 LNHDA and CDR2 SQIVND (reference sequence). This CDR3 is built from 15 residues. The CDR3 sequence: CASSIGRAGRPEAFF. DNA for the CDR3: TGTGCCAGTAGTATAGGTCGGGCAGGGCGGCCTGAAGCTTTCTTT.

In this sample, this clone turned up many times. The gene calls are TRBV20-1 and TRBJ1-6, with 8 bases identical to TRBD1. Germline CDR1 and CDR2: DFQATT and SNEGSKA (reference sequence). The V and J ends lost 6 bases and 7 bases, in that order; junction bases with no gene match: 8. The CDR3 is 14 amino acids. The CDR3 sequence: CSALRTGKNSPLHF. CDR3 coding DNA: TGCAGTGCCCTCCGGACAGGGAAGAATTCACCCCTCCACTTT.

About this clone: A junction boundary mismatches the germline segment, possibly from a read error. V and J are TRBV6-1 and TRBJ1-5, with a possible D match to TRBD1 (5 bases). In germline, CDR1 is MNHNS, CDR2 SASEGT. The CDR3 runs to 14 residues. The CDR3 is CASSGGDFNKPQHF. The CDR3 DNA sequence: TGTGCCAGCAGTGGAGGGGATTTCAATAAGCCCCAGCATTTT.

This clone was observed many times. The chain links TRBV10-3 to TRBJ2-3, with D tentatively TRBD1 (6 bases). The germline V gene encodes CDR1 ENHRY and CDR2 SYGVKD. Trimming took 4 bases from V and 4 from J, leaving 12 bases between them. This CDR3 is 14 amino acids long. The CDR3 reads CAISGGGRADTQYF. In DNA form, the CDR3 reads TGTGCCATCAGTGGTGGGGGCCGGGCAGATACGCAGTATTTT.

This clone showed up many times. The genes are TRBV5-1 and TRBJ1-2; a possible D gene is TRBD1 (5 bases). Germline loops: CDR1 SGHRS, CDR2 YFSETQ. The CDR3 totals 15 residues. The V end lost 3 bases, the J end lost 2 bases, and 14 bases lay between the germline ends. The CDR3 nucleotides read TGCGCCAGCAGCTGGGATTGGGGGGTAAACTATGGCTACACCTTC. Amino acid sequence: CASSWDWGVNYGYTF.

This clone appeared many times. V and J are TRBV2 and TRBJ2-3; possible D gene TRBD2, 5 bases. Germline assignment: CDR1 SNHLY and CDR2 FYNNEI. The CDR3 consists of 14 residues. V lost 5 bases to trimming and J lost 3 bases, with 12 bases between them. CDR3 protein: CASSRGIETDTQYF. The CDR3 DNA sequence: TGTGCCAGCAGTCGAGGGATAGAGACAGATACGCAGTATTTT.

This clone was seen a few times. At one end the junction does not follow the germline gene, possibly because of a read error. The rearrangement uses TRBV5-1 and TRBJ2-4; D call uncertain. This CDR3 region has 8 residues. In germline, CDR1 is SGHRS, CDR2 YFSETQ. DNA for the CDR3: TGCGCCAGCAGCCTTGGTGACTTC. Amino acids: CASSLGDF.

The sample holds many counts of this clone. This may be a read error: a much more frequent sequence differs by one nucleotide. The rearrangement joins TRBV27 to TRBJ2-5, with 8 bases lining up with TRBD2. Germline trimming cut 2 bases from V and 7 bases from J; bases unmatched to any gene: 9. CDR1 and CDR2 (germline): MNHEY, SMNVEV (reference sequence). The CDR3 totals 15 residues. CDR3 amino acids: CASSLGAGGRGTQYF. The DNA for the CDR3 is TGTGCCAGCAGTTTAGGGGCGGGGGGTCGGGGGACCCAGTACTTC.